This T cell receptor (beta chain) was sequenced during a study of CD8 T cells in ankylosing spondylitis. This clonotype was recorded many times. What it binds is unknown. The CDR3 runs 15 residues. Trimming took off 4 bases at V and 0 bases at J, with 11 bases between the two ends. Germline-derived CDR1 and CDR2 are SGHRS and YFSETQ. Findings and limits, study-wide: What appeared characteristic of ankylosing spondylitis blood was a TCR beta motif of under 10 highly homologous variants.

From the 5' RACE reads, TCRdb called clonotypes with MiXCR, one entry per CDR3 protein. The data contain about 52,000 distinct CDR3 sequences, 7.4% of them singletons. This TCR came from a female donor with ankylosing spondylitis or in good health (not recorded which). Sequenced material: blood, either unsorted or a sorted T cell fraction (not recorded which). The rearrangement links TRBV5-1 to TRBJ2-1; D uncertain. CDR3 in DNA: TGCGCCAGCAGCACTGATTCAGGCTCCTACAATGAGCAGTTCTTC. This translates into CASSTDSGSYNEQFF.